This TCR beta chain was found in a study of PD-1 blockade in classical Hodgkin lymphoma. For the study at large: Nivolumab was administered to patients intravenously at 3 mg/kg every 2 weeks.

This clone appeared once. The antigen remains unidentified. Study outcomes and limitations: Patients with an early start, nivolumab under 1 year after ASCT, were excluded.

Each of the patients experienced relapse following autologous stem cell transplantation, and their brentuximab vedotin exposure differed. The best responses consisted of complete response, partial response or progressive disease. The CDR3 is made up of 12 amino acids. V gave up 0 bases and J gave up 4 bases, with 2 bases separating them. The germline CDR1 and CDR2 sequences are ENHRY and SYGVKD. TCRdb keeps only in-frame clones here, not all; method: immunoSEQ multiplex PCR. The table shows about 93,000 clones, with 80% to 90% occurring only once. This TCR was recovered from a human donor with classical Hodgkin lymphoma. The input for sequencing was peripheral blood mononuclear cells (PBMCs), taken before the second cycle of nivolumab. The rearrangement joins TRBV10-3 to TRBJ2-3, with D unclear. CDR3 protein: CAISESSDTQYF. The CDR3 region has the DNA TGTGCCATCAGTGAGTCCTCAGATACGCAGTATTTT.